This TCR beta chain stems from a study of cytomegalovirus exposure and HLA in healthy donors (dated by TCRdb to about 2017). Regarding the research as a whole: In an earlier analysis of roughly 500 of the donors, about 270 Gb of sequence data and roughly 100 million unique TCR beta sequences from about 190 million T cells were reported. Around 320 gigabases of sequencing data and approximately 93 million unique TCR sequences were included in an early release covering over 600 HLA-typed donors. The aim of the study was to test whether cataloging public T cell receptors could identify signatures of past pathogen exposure. Donor age, sex, ethnicity and CMV serostatus were compiled together with the repertoire data. Among the roughly 390 genotyped donors, around 81% belonged to the genetic ancestry cluster associated with self-reported Caucasian donors. The number of donors typed differed by locus, with about 620-630 for A, B, C, DRB1 and DQB1, approximately 500 for DQA1, some 570 for DPA1, and approximately 470 for DPB1. About five DR-DQ haplotypes were handled as single units for association and clustering, since linkage in the cohort was strong. In a later genetic analysis, genome-wide SNP genotypes for about 60% of the 666 donors were used, and that subset was treated as a discovery cohort. Among several hundred genotyped donors of the cohort, an average of about 240,000 unique TCR beta nucleotide sequences was sequenced per donor, of which about 18% were non-productive. To predict cytomegalovirus infection status, the study combined high-throughput TCR immunosequencing, statistical association of individual TCRs with disease status, and machine learning. HLA typing covered class I and class II loci at four-digit resolution. In the later analysis, no new phenotypic data were used to find candidate immune exposures; instead, reliance was placed on TCR beta sequences and their occurrence across donors. A later analysis re-examined previously published TCR beta repertoires from roughly 720 donors and added high-resolution HLA genotyping to investigate patterns of TCR occurrence. Using immunosequencing, the study profiled T cell repertoires from 666 subjects and related those repertoires to cytomegalovirus serostatus. Along with the roughly 700-subject first cohort, a separate validation cohort of over 90 different subjects was used. An earlier analysis of nearly 600 of the donors applied high-throughput TCR beta sequencing to assess whether each TCR beta V gene segment acted as functional or pseudogenic. Every repertoire in the discovery cohort had been generated on one and the same sequencing platform. Overall study outcomes, separate from this receptor: In a later analysis, HLA-associated TCR beta chains showed more clonal expansion and lower generation probabilities than non-associated chains that were equally common. In vitro tests confirmed that three of the cytomegalovirus-associated TCR beta chains recognize cytomegalovirus antigens. For the cohort, immune exposure information was limited to CMV serostatus. In a later analysis, most CMV-associated TCR beta chains were found to appear HLA-restricted, with HLA associations seemingly driven largely by CMV exposure. A group of highly shared sequence variants was considered likely to be a technical artifact of the sequencing pipeline. Some IMGT-functional V segments, including TRBV6-2 and TRBV6-3, could not be told apart with the 87-base-pair reads, so those segments were excluded. Linkage disequilibrium might explain the correlated functional status among segregating V segments, but an unknown experimental factor could not be ruled out. An earlier analysis of some 560 of the donors showed that most TCR beta V segments appeared in productive rearrangements either about 87% or about 30% of the time, which broadly matched IMGT annotations. Assigning TCR associations to individual alleles was difficult when HLA alleles, especially DR and DQ, strongly co-occurred. Sequencing depth was assumed to be roughly uniform across donors in the presence/absence analyses, though that assumption may not hold. The classifier was reported to diagnose cytomegalovirus status with high specificity and sensitivity in both the original cohort and the validation cohort. Specific HLA alleles were associated with 15,000 to 20,000 TCR beta sequences at a false discovery rate of 0.05 in a later analysis. A further reported finding was that TCR beta sequences accurately predicted the HLA-A and HLA-B alleles for most subjects in the first cohort. Compared with the roughly 720-donor mean, donors in an Asian-associated ancestry cluster had fewer N-insertions in productive TCRs, according to a later genetic analysis. According to a later analysis, TCR association rates differed among HLA loci, with DRB1 alleles showing the most associated TCRs and HLA-C alleles showing the fewest. The study gave a list of 150 to 200 TCR beta chains associated with cytomegalovirus. The cohort was sequenced for TCR beta chains only, and without alpha or paired-chain data the features that could be detected were limited. In a later analysis, several top co-occurrence clusters were reported to appear linked to parvovirus B19, influenza, CMV and Epstein-Barr virus. Most TCR sequences were observed very rarely across donors, whereas some public TCRs were present in many individuals. Because HLA typing was unavailable for some donors at each locus, only the typed subset was used in association tests. Because counts were too low, around 17 rarely observed V segments, including chromosome 9 orphons, were left out of the earlier analysis of 500 to 750 of the donors. It was suggested by the authors that the approach could potentially be generalized to other disease states and immunological phenotypes. In a later genetic analysis, a missense DCLRE1C variant was associated with V-gene and J-gene trimming of TCR beta chains, and the association was replicated in an independent cohort.

For this chain, trimming is 2 bases at the V end and 8 bases at the J end, and the number of junction bases without a gene match is 7. The CDR3 numbers 15 residues from cysteine through phenylalanine. Only CDR3 DNA is held: 45 bases, read in frame from base 1. The germline V gene encodes CDR1 MNHEY and CDR2 SVGAGI. This clone was picked up a small number of times. Its binding antigen is unknown. The record has no base qualities; no much larger clone is one base away. Library method: the immunoSEQ multiplex PCR assay. The multiplex PCR relied on a mix of 60 forward primers for TCR Vbeta segments and 13 reverse primers for TCR Jbeta segments. Amplification of the CDR3 region of rearranged TCR beta genes was performed with a multiplex PCR assay on genomic DNA. The amplified TCR beta libraries were sequenced on the Illumina HiSeq System as 87-base-pair reads. In the paper's pipeline: Across the 670 or so repertoires, a later analysis counted 60 million to 90 million unique TCR beta chains, around 10 million of which were shared by at least two donors. To remove PCR and sequencing errors, raw reads were error-corrected and collapsed into unique sequences using a nearest-neighbor algorithm that merged closely related sequences. To assign V, D and J gene segments, CDR3 sequences were aligned to IMGT reference sequences. For a sequence to be retained, a match of at least six nucleotides to both a V gene segment and a J gene segment was required. A rearrangement was called productive if the CDR3 had no stop codons and remained in frame with V and J, and every other rearrangement was called non-productive. Following IMGT convention, CDR3 was defined as the stretch from the second conserved V-encoded cysteine to the conserved J-encoded phenylalanine. Sequences without an unambiguous match to a single V gene segment were excluded from the earlier analysis of several hundred of the donors. In an earlier analysis of 500 to 750 of the donors, V segments were called functional above 56.7% productive rearrangements and were called segregating when the between-donor standard deviation exceeded 5%. To diagnose cytomegalovirus status from the catalog of TCR beta chain sequences, a statistical classification framework was built. V and J gene assignment, in a later analysis, came from comparing TCR nucleotide sequences with IMGT/GENE-DB human TR gene sequences. In a later analysis, CDR3 sequences and most-parsimonious VDJ recombination scenarios were assigned using the TCRdist pipeline. In a later analysis, every TCR beta chain was defined by the combination of its CDR3 amino acid sequence and its V-gene family, and reads without a unique V-gene family were dropped. To address suspected cross-contamination and a sequencing artifact, a later analysis removed 450 to 700 highly shared, low-generation-probability nucleotide sequences. A later analysis calculated a clonal expansion index for each public chain from normalized within-repertoire ranks of inferred template counts. In a later analysis, generation probabilities were computed with a VDJ recombination model fitted to out-of-frame rearrangements, and the resulting probabilities were checked against IGoR. In a later analysis, hypergeometric tests were used to score TCR-TCR, TCR-HLA and TCR-CMV co-occurrence, with a repertoire-size bias correction applied to TCR pairs. In a later analysis, false discovery rates were estimated by permuting HLA or CMV assignments 20 times. In a later analysis, co-occurring TCRs were grouped using DBSCAN, with TCRdist sequence similarity added in when clustering inside HLA-allele-positive subsets. Repertoires with fewer than 30,000 or more than 120,000 public chains were left out of co-occurrence clustering, as were about five repertoires with anomalous nucleotide sharing. The clones in this table, taken by TCRdb from immuneACCESS, are in-frame only. Not every clone is retained; where verified, under half of the shortfall comes from an unresolved V gene, and the cause of the rest is unknown. The V and J calls and clone size are taken from that table; D and trimming were inferred from the DNA. Within this sample are over 70,000 clones, with 65% of them counted one time only. The top ten clonotypes cover 20% to 25% of the sample.

The cohort comprised some 730 healthy bone marrow donors. At the time of sampling, all cohort members were nominally healthy, though unrecorded immune exposures were likely present. The donor tested CMV seropositive, placing the donor among the roughly 300 seropositive members of the cohort. A peripheral blood sample was provided by each donor, and peripheral blood mononuclear cells were used for TCR beta sequencing. Genomic DNA was extracted from the blood cell samples with the Qiagen DNeasy Blood Extraction Kit. This TCR was sampled from a woman aged 45-60 years in good health and CMV-seropositive. The chain employs TRBV6-5 and TRBJ2-1; 9 of the junction bases match TRBD1. The sample consisted of PBMCs. Read as DNA, the sequence is TGTGCCAGCAGTTACGGGACAGGGATTTTCGATGAGCAGTTCTTC. It specifies CASSYGTGIFDEQFF.